This T cell receptor beta chain was found in a study of cytomegalovirus exposure and HLA in healthy donors. Germline lookup yields CDR1 SNHLY and CDR2 FYNNEI. The CDR3 length is 13 residues. The V and J ends lost 11 bases and 7 bases respectively, with 21 bases between them. Use of 60 Vbeta and 13 Jbeta primers characterized the PCR. The protocol was immunoSEQ multiplex PCR, while the TCRdb copy is restricted to in-frame clones and leaves out a portion. Among around 150,000 clones listed, approximately 71% were seen once. This TCR derives from a woman aged 18-29 years in good health and CMV-seropositive. The genes are TRBV2 and TRBJ2-7, with D possibly TRBD1 on 7 matching bases. The sequenced sample was PBMCs. CDR3 protein: CAARRGPGFEQYF. CDR3 DNA: TGTGCCGCCCGGAGGGGGCCAGGTTTTGAGCAGTACTTC.